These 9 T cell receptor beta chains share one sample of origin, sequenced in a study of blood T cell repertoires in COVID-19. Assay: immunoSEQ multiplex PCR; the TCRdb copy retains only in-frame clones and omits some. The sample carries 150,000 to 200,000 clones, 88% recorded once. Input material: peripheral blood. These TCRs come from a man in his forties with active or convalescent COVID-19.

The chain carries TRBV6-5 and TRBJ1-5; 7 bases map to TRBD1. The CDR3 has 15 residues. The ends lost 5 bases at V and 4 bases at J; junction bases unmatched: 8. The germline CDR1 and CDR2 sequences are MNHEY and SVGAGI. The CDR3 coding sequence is TGTGCCAGCAGTCGTTTGGGACAGACGAATCAGCCCCAGCATTTT. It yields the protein CASSRLGQTNQPQHF.

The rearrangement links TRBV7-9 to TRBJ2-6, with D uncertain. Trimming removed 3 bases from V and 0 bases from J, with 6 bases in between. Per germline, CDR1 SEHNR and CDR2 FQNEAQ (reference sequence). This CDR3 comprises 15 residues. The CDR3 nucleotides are TGTGCCAGCAGCTTGGCAGACTCTGGGGCCAACGTCCTGACTTTC. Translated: CASSLADSGANVLTF. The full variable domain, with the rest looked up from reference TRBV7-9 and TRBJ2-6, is DTGVSQNPRHKITKRGQNVTFRCDPISEHNRLYWYRQTLGQGPEFLTYFQNEAQLEKSRLLSDRFSAERPKGSFSTLEIQRTEQGDSAMYLCASSLADSGANVLTFGAGSRLTVL.

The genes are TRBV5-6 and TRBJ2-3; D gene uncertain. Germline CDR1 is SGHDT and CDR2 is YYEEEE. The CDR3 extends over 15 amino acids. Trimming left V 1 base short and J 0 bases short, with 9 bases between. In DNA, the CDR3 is TGTGCCAGCAGCTTGCGGCCCAGGAGCACAGATACGCAGTATTTT. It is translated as CASSLRPRSTDTQYF. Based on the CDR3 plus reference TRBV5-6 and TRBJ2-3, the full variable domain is DAGVTQSPTHLIKTRGQQVTLRCSPKSGHDTVSWYQQALGQGPQFIFQYYEEEERQRGNFPDRFSGHQFPNYSSELNVNALLLGDSALYLCASSLRPRSTDTQYFGPGTRLTVL.

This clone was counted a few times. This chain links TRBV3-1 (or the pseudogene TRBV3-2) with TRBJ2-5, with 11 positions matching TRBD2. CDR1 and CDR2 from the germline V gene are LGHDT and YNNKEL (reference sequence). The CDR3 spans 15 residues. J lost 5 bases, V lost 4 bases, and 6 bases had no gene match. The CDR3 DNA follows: TGTGCCAGCAGCCCACCGGGACTAGCGGCGGAGACCCAGTACTTC. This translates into CASSPPGLAAETQYF.

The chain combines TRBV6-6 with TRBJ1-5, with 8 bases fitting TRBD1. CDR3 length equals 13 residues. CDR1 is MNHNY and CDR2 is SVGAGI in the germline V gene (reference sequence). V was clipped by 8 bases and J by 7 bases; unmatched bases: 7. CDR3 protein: CASGGQGYQPQHF. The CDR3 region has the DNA TGTGCCAGCGGTGGACAGGGATACCAGCCCCAGCATTTT.

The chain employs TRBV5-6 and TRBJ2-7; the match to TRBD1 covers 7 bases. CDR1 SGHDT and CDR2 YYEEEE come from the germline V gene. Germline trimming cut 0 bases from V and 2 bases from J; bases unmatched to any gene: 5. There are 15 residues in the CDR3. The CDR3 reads CASSLGQGNPYEQYF. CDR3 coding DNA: TGTGCCAGCAGCTTGGGACAGGGAAACCCCTACGAGCAGTACTTC.

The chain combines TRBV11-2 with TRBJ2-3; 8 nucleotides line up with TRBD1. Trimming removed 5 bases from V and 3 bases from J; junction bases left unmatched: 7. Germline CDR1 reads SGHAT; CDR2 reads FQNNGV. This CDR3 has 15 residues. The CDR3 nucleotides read TGTGCCAGCAGCAGCAGGGGGCACTTGACAGATACGCAGTATTTT. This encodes CASSSRGHLTDTQYF.

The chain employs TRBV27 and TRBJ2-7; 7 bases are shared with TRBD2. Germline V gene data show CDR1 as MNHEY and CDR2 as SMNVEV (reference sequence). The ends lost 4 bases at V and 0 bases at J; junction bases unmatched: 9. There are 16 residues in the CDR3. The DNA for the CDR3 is TGTGCCAGCAGTTCCCAGCCTGCGGGGGACTCCTACGAGCAGTACTTC. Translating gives CASSSQPAGDSYEQYF.

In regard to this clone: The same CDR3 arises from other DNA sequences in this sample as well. DNA of the CDR3: TGTGCCAGCAGTCACCTGACGGGGATCGGGAACACCGGGGAGCTGTTTTTT. It yields the protein CASSHLTGIGNTGELFF. The rearrangement links TRBV6-6 to TRBJ2-2; weak D call: TRBD2 (5 bases). The CDR3 is 17 residues long. Trimming shortened V by 5 bases and J by 1 base, and 17 bases separated the two germline ends. Per the germline V gene, CDR1 is MNHNY and CDR2 is SVGAGI (reference sequence).